The 29 T cell receptor beta chains below come from one sample, sequenced in a study of molecular identifiers for immune sequencing clone quantification. Each CDR3 protein gets one entry after TCRdb re-called the PCR reads with MiXCR. The repertoire holds some 320,000 distinct CDR3 sequences, with about 20% as singletons. The sequenced sample consisted of naive CD8+ T cells from blood, with Jurkat cell RNA spiked in. Subset of the sample: FACS-sorted CD8+CD4-CCR7+CD45RA+ naive T cells. The receptor set was obtained from a human donor in good health. Some libraries in this study had Jurkat cell RNA spiked in.

About this clonotype itself: Just one base apart from a much larger clone, this may be a read error. The rearrangement uses TRBV27 and TRBJ2-1, with D maybe TRBD1 (6 bases). Germline V gene lookup returns CDR1 MNHEY and CDR2 SMNVEV (reference sequence). This CDR3 is built from 15 residues. The CDR3 here is CATLPPDRFYNKQFF. CDR3 bases: TGTGCCACCCTCCCTCCCGACAGGTTCTACAATAAGCAGTTCTTC.

The chain recombines TRBV6-6 with TRBJ2-7, with D maybe TRBD1 (6 bases). The CDR3 contains 12 residues. Deletions cut 4 bases from V and 8 bases from J, with 12 bases between. Per germline, CDR1 MNHNY and CDR2 SVGAGI (reference sequence). The CDR3 sequence is CASSSNRVKQYF. CDR3 nucleotides: TGTGCCAGCAGTTCAAACAGGGTCAAGCAGTACTTC.

This clonotype has a handful of counts. The chain links TRBV6-5 to TRBJ1-1, with D perhaps TRBD1 (5 bases). The CDR3 is 15 amino acids. CDR1 MNHEY and CDR2 SVGAGI come from the germline V gene. V shed 0 bases and J shed 4 bases, with 12 bases lying between them. DNA of the CDR3: TGTGCCAGCAGTTACTCGAGACAGTGGGTCACTGAAGCTTTCTTT. Its protein product is CASSYSRQWVTEAFF.

This clonotype was detected a few times. The chain uses TRBV2 and TRBJ2-3; TRBD1 agrees at 8 bases. This CDR3 region has 19 residues. Per germline, CDR1 SNHLY and CDR2 FYNNEI. V trimming: 6 bases; J trimming: 2 bases; junction bases outside the gene matches: 19. The CDR3 loop is CASSPRPTSTGVDTDTQYF. The CDR3 DNA reads as TGTGCCAGCAGCCCCAGACCCACGTCGACAGGGGTGGACACAGATACGCAGTATTTT.

In its sample, this clonotype was seen many times. The chain carries TRBV20-1 and TRBJ1-1; 11 bases fit TRBD1. This CDR3 region has 13 residues. CDR1 and CDR2 (germline): DFQATT, SNEGSKA (reference sequence). Trimming removed 6 bases from V and 6 bases from J; junction bases left unmatched: 6. DNA for the CDR3: TGCAGTGCAACCGGGACAGGGGGTCCTGAAGCTTTCTTT. Translated, it gives CSATGTGGPEAFF.

Points on this clonotype: One end of the junction is discordant with germline, which a read error may explain. This chain connects TRBV7-9 to TRBJ1-1, with D possibly being TRBD1 (6 bases). This CDR3 has 15 amino acids. CDR1 and CDR2 from the germline V gene are SEHNR and FQNEAQ (reference sequence). CDR3 amino acids: CAGSLGDIANTEAFF. CDR3 DNA: TGTGCCGGCAGCTTAGGGGACATCGCGAACACTGAAGCTTTCTTT.

This sequence joins TRBV6-1 and TRBJ2-1, with 7 positions matching TRBD1. The CDR3 consists of 16 residues. The junction had 13 bases not matched to a gene; V was cut back by 5 bases and J by 6 bases. The germline CDR1 and CDR2 sequences are MNHNS and SASEGT. The CDR3 bases are TGTGCCAGCAGTCCTCAAACAGGGGCGAGAGGCAATGAGCAGTTCTTC. Its protein is CASSPQTGARGNEQFF.

As concerns this clonotype: The junction departs from the called germline gene at one end, perhaps through a read error. This rearrangement joins TRBV12-3 or TRBV12-4 to TRBJ1-1; 10 nucleotides match TRBD1. The CDR3 length is 16 residues. CDR3 in amino acids: CASRFGTGVENAEAFF. CDR3 bases: TGTGCCAGCAGATTTGGGACAGGGGTGGAGAACGCTGAAGCTTTCTTT.

As concerns this clonotype: It is likely a read error, because the conserved phenylalanine at the end of the CDR3 is missing. Because the CDR3's place on the DNA is in doubt, the DNA is left out and the CDR3 is given as listed by TCRdb. V and J are TRBV13 and TRBJ2-3; TRBD2 was called by the table and not checked on the DNA. The CDR3 spans 14 residues, counting both ends. The germline CDR1 and CDR2 sequences are PRHDT and FYEKMQ (reference sequence). CDR3 residues: CASSFGTSGNGRFL.

This chain links TRBV30 with TRBJ2-3, with 13 bases identical to TRBD2. V lost 8 bases and J lost 8; bases outside the gene matches: 10. Per the germline V gene, CDR1 is GTSNPN and CDR2 is SVGIG (reference sequence). This CDR3 has 14 residues. The CDR3: CARTSGRGLGTQYF. CDR3 bases: TGTGCCAGGACTAGCGGGAGAGGGTTGGGTACGCAGTATTTT.

Remarks on this clonotype: A much larger clone differs by one base, so this may be a read error. Here the CDR3 omits its conserved ending phenylalanine or tryptophan, so a read error is the likely source. The chain links TRBV7-9 to TRBJ1-1; no firm D call. The length of the CDR3 is 13 residues. The germline CDR1 and CDR2 sequences are SEHNR and FQNEAQ (reference sequence). V dropped 5 bases and J dropped 5 bases, with 12 bases sitting between them. CDR3 sequence (DNA): TGTGCCAGCAGCCCCCCAGCCACGACTGAAGCTTTCCTT. It codes for CASSPPATTEAFL.

This clonotype was picked up many times. The chain couples TRBV5-6 to TRBJ2-5; no reliable D call. In germline, CDR1 is SGHDT, CDR2 YYEEEE. The CDR3 is 15 residues long. V was pared by 4 bases and J by 5 bases, with 18 bases between. In DNA form, the CDR3 reads TGTGCCAGCAGCGGAAGGGTGTCGGGCCCGGAGACCCAGTACTTC. It specifies CASSGRVSGPETQYF.

The sample holds many counts of this clonotype. The rearrangement links TRBV4-1 to TRBJ2-2; possible D gene TRBD1, 5 bases. The CDR3 totals 16 residues. Germline V CDR1 and CDR2: MGHRA, YSYEKL. V lost 1 base, J lost 2 bases, and 11 bases lay in between. CDR3 nucleotide sequence: TGCGCCAGCAGCCAAGGAGTAGGGGTCAACACCGGGGAGCTGTTTTTT. Translated: CASSQGVGVNTGELFF.

For this clonotype: Given a much more abundant clone one base away, this may be a read error. The V gene is TRBV6-2 or TRBV6-3, the J gene TRBJ1-5, with 7 bases fitting TRBD1. The CDR3 length is 14 residues. Germline assignment: CDR1 MNHEY and CDR2 SVGEGT. CDR3 loop: CASSHRGYNRPQHF. DNA of the CDR3: TGTGCCAGCAGTCACAGGGGATACAATCGGCCCCAGCATTTT.

The chain carries TRBV5-1 and TRBJ2-7, with TRBD1 matching over 9 bases. The germline CDR1 and CDR2 sequences are SGHRS and YFSETQ. Losses at the gene ends were 3 bases for V and 0 bases for J; bases not matched to a gene: 7. The CDR3 sequence is 16 residues long. The CDR3, as DNA: TGCGCCAGCAGCTCGCCCAAACAGGGGGCCTCCTACGAGCAGTACTTC. Residues: CASSSPKQGASYEQYF.

The chain uses TRBV6-1 and TRBJ1-1; TRBD1 might be the D (6 bases). CDR1 and CDR2 (germline): MNHNS, SASEGT. V dropped 3 bases and J dropped 6 bases, with 14 bases sitting between them. This CDR3 is 14 amino acids long. CDR3 DNA sequence: TGTGCCAGCAGTGAGCGGGGGCTTTCCGCTGAAGCTTTCTTT. As protein: CASSERGLSAEAFF.

The sample holds many counts of this clonotype. The gene calls are TRBV12-3 or TRBV12-4 and TRBJ1-2; the D gene is possibly TRBD1 (5 bases). Trimming shortened V by 8 bases and J by 4 bases, and 11 bases separated the two germline ends. The CDR3 loop spans 12 amino acids. As DNA, the CDR3 is TGTGCCAGCCGGGGAGGGACCTATGGCTACACCTTC. Protein sequence: CASRGGTYGYTF.

This clonotype has ten or more counts. The chain employs TRBV7-9 and TRBJ1-1; 7 positions match TRBD1. The germline CDR1 and CDR2 sequences are SEHNR and FQNEAQ (reference sequence). CDR3 size: 18 residues. Trimming took 4 bases from V and 7 from J; bases not matched to a gene: 21. CDR3 protein: CASSYPGQNSGGAGEAFF. Written as DNA, the CDR3 is TGTGCCAGCAGCTACCCGGGACAGAATTCGGGTGGCGCGGGTGAAGCTTTCTTT. The full variable domain, rest sourced from reference TRBV7-9 and TRBJ1-1, is DTGVSQNPRHKITKRGQNVTFRCDPISEHNRLYWYRQTLGQGPEFLTYFQNEAQLEKSRLLSDRFSAERPKGSFSTLEIQRTEQGDSAMYLCASSYPGQNSGGAGEAFFGQGTRLTVV.

The rearrangement uses TRBV19 and TRBJ2-2, with D tentatively TRBD2 (6 bases). Trimming shortened V by 1 base and J by 5 bases, and 8 bases separated the two germline ends. Germline V gene data show CDR1 as LNHDA and CDR2 as SQIVND (reference sequence). This CDR3 comprises 14 residues. The CDR3 protein is CASSIGGGTGELFF. CDR3 DNA sequence: TGTGCCAGTAGTATAGGGGGAGGAACCGGGGAGCTGTTTTTT.

This clonotype appeared many times. The J gene is TRBJ1-1, the V gene TRBV4-1, with D unresolved. The CDR3 length is 14 residues. The germline V gene has CDR1 MGHRA and CDR2 YSYEKL. Trimming left V 0 bases short and J 5 bases short, with 10 bases between. Here the CDR3 DNA reads TGCGCCAGCAGCCAAGATCGGGGAGGAACTGAAGCTTTCTTT. As protein: CASSQDRGGTEAFF.

This clonotype was seen only a few times. This chain connects TRBV29-1 to TRBJ2-4; D is perhaps TRBD1 (5 bases). The V and J ends lost 7 bases and 3 bases respectively, with 13 bases between them. The CDR3 has 13 amino acids. Germline CDR1 reads SQVTM; CDR2 reads ANQGSEA. The CDR3 protein is CSAMTVGKNIQYF. The CDR3 coding sequence is TGCAGCGCAATGACAGTGGGCAAAAACATTCAGTACTTC.

This clonotype has ten or more counts. The chain links TRBV7-6 to TRBJ1-4, with TRBD1 matching 7 bases. The CDR3 runs to 12 residues. Trimming took 8 bases from V and 7 from J; bases not matched to a gene: 4. Germline loops: CDR1 SGHVS, CDR2 FNYEAQ. The CDR3 sequence: CASSWTGEKLFF. CDR3 nucleotides: TGTGCCAGCTCTTGGACAGGTGAAAAACTGTTTTTT.

This clonotype was counted ten times or more. The chain couples TRBV7-6 to TRBJ2-5, with no clear D. The V gene's germline CDR1 is SGHVS and CDR2 FNYEAQ. This CDR3 is built from 11 residues. The ends were cut back, 4 bases at V and 7 bases at J, with 7 bases in the middle. DNA for the CDR3: TGTGCCAGCAGCTCCCAGCGGACCCAGTACTTC. This translates into CASSSQRTQYF.

This clonotype was detected many times. The J gene is TRBJ2-7, the V gene TRBV29-1; D is perhaps TRBD1 (6 bases). CDR1 is SQVTM, CDR2 ANQGSEA, per germline. The V end was cut by 5 bases, the J end by 4 bases, with 15 bases between. This CDR3 is 13 amino acids long. CDR3 coding DNA: TGCAGCGTTACTTTCGGGACACTTTACGAGCAGTACTTC. It specifies CSVTFGTLYEQYF.

This clonotype was counted only a few times. J is TRBJ2-1 and V is TRBV12-3 or TRBV12-4; 8 positions agree with TRBD1. The junction had 12 bases not matched to a gene; V was cut back by 7 bases and J by 7 bases. This CDR3 comprises 15 residues. CDR3 DNA: TGTGCCAGCACCGTAATAACCAGGGGGCGGAATGAGCAGTTCTTC. This encodes CASTVITRGRNEQFF.

The table lists this clonotype with many counts. The chain couples TRBV5-1 to TRBJ1-5; D not resolved. CDR3 size: 14 residues. The V end lost 2 bases, the J end lost 4 bases, and 10 bases lay between the germline ends. Looked up from germline, CDR1 is SGHRS and CDR2 is YFSETQ. CDR3 coding DNA: TGCGCCAGCAGCTTAGCGGGCGGGAATCAGCCCCAGCATTTT. Protein sequence: CASSLAGGNQPQHF.

This clonotype turned up a few times. The genes are TRBV27 and TRBJ1-1; a weak D match, TRBD1 (6 bases). The V gene lost 6 bases and the J gene lost 4 bases, with 15 bases spanning the gap. Per germline, CDR1 MNHEY and CDR2 SMNVEV (reference sequence). This CDR3 spans 14 amino acids. The chain's CDR3 is CASRETGRFTEAFF. The DNA of the CDR3 is TGTGCCAGCAGAGAGACAGGACGTTTCACTGAAGCTTTCTTT.

V is TRBV4-1 and J is TRBJ1-1; tentative D call: TRBD1 (5 bases). Germline assignment: CDR1 MGHRA and CDR2 YSYEKL. V shed 4 bases and J shed 1 base, with 19 bases lying between them. The CDR3 sequence is 17 residues long. Here the CDR3 DNA reads TGCGCCAGCAGCCGAGGCACCTGGGAGGGACCGAACACTGAAGCTTTCTTT. This translates into CASSRGTWEGPNTEAFF.

As regards this clonotype: This could be a read error, since a much larger clone is one nucleotide away. The chain links TRBV19 to TRBJ2-7, with D possibly being TRBD1 (5 bases). Germline-derived CDR1 and CDR2 are LNHDA and SQIVND (reference sequence). V was shortened by 8 bases and J by 3 bases, with 14 bases between the two germline ends. The CDR3 sequence is 13 residues long. The CDR3: CASGPTVFYEQYF. In nucleotides, the CDR3 is TGTGCCAGTGGCCCGACAGTATTCTACGAGCAGTACTTC.